The clone carrying this T cell receptor (beta chain) was counted at least ten times. The CDR3 is 13 amino acids. CDR1 is SGHVS, CDR2 FQNEAQ, per germline. V shed 5 bases and J shed 3 bases, with 11 bases lying between them. TCRdb re-called the 5' RACE reads through MiXCR, storing one row per CDR3 protein. The sample has about 58,000 distinct CDR3 sequences; approximately 5.5% are singletons. These data come from a study of T cells after yellow fever vaccination. In the study overall: Researchers used SMART-Seq v4 Ultra Low Input to prepare fractions that had low cell numbers.

The starting material was PBMCs, either bulk or a sorted T-cell subset (CD4+, CD8+, memory, or dextramer-sorted; not recorded which), obtained on the day of the yellow fever booster vaccination. The gene calls are TRBV7-8 and TRBJ2-7; D gene ambiguous. The TCR sequence derives from a man between 18 and 29 years old who received the YFV17D yellow fever vaccine. The CDR3: CASSHKDHYEQYV. CDR3 nucleotide sequence: TGTGCCAGCAGCCACAAGGACCACTACGAGCAGTACGTC.